This T cell receptor (beta chain) was identified during a study of shared clonotypes between healthy human individuals (dated by TCRdb to the early 2020s). For context, the study as a whole: The cohort comprised two women and a few men aged 18 to 49 years. For each donor, CD4 naive and CD4 memory were each run on three plates, CD8 naive on two plates, and CD8 memory on one plate. To estimate repertoire size and how much clonotype sharing occurs between individuals, the study deeply sequenced the blood TCR repertoires of roughly 5 healthy adults. Libraries were prepared and TCR repertoires were sequenced by different laboratories using diverse techniques, in order to increase sequencing depth and limit assay-specific biases. Leukapheresis yielded between about 0.85 and 10 billion PBMCs per donor.

V loses 5 bases, J loses 0 bases, and the germline ends lie 14 bases apart. CDR1 and CDR2 are drawn from the germline V gene (reference sequence): MNHEY, SMNVEV. The CDR3 spans 16 residues, from the cysteine through the phenylalanine. Here the CDR3 DNA is all that survives: 48 bases in frame from base 1. CD8 naive samples were CD45RO-negative cells positively selected for CCR7, giving a CD45RA+CCR7+ population that excluded TemRA cells. Healthy HIV-negative adults with no recently reported acute infections or vaccinations were included as donors. Only Caucasian adults living in Nashville, Tennessee, USA were represented among the donors. Blood was obtained by leukapheresis, after which PBMCs were separated by Ficoll-Histopaque density gradient centrifugation and cryopreserved in liquid nitrogen vapor phase. Purity and quantity of every magnetically sorted T cell population were checked by analytical flow cytometry. Genomic DNA was isolated from each sorted fraction and quantified by UV absorbance on a Nanodrop 2000c.

General study outcomes and caveats: Estimated clonotype richness was generally larger for naive than for memory subsets. Sharing across a handful of donors was observed for about 5% of naive CD4, less than 4% of naive CD8, 2% to 2.5% of memory CD4, and roughly 0.4% of memory CD8 clonotypes. Based on pairwise subsampling, the degree of clonotype sharing among donors was expected to be affected by sequencing depth. The genetic and exposure-history diversity represented was limited by the small number of donors. Sampling was restricted to blood, and TCR repertoires in tissues likely differ from the TCR repertoires found in blood. Even with the large sequencing depth, rarefaction of the sorted-subset datasets indicated that sequencing was incomplete. Compared with non-shared clonotypes, the clonotypes found in all four sorted-subset donors had higher generation probabilities.

Using the deep immunoSEQ assay, TCR CDR3 regions were amplified from genomic DNA by multiplex PCR. Extracted genomic DNA from each cell subset was spread evenly across all wells of several immunoSEQ 96-well plates, with each plate serving as a replicate. For sorted subsets, each replicate PCR was loaded with roughly 0.2 ug genomic DNA, equivalent to about 33,000 T cell genomes. Purified libraries were measured with a Qubit 3.0 fluorometer, size-checked on a Bioanalyzer 2100, and measured again with the KAPA Library Quantification kit. Every immunoSEQ 96-well plate was sequenced on a separate single-read 150-cycle Illumina NextSeq 550 flow cell. The source study handled its data this way. Because only junctional sequences without quality scores were contained in the immunoSEQ output, filtering matching that applied to full-length reads could not be performed. To assign V/J genes and CDR3, sequences were annotated using PyIR, a Python wrapper for IgBLAST v1.9, with IMGT germline references. Any read was removed if the V/J assignment was weak (E-value above 1e-6), the CDR3 was missing, or the read contained stop codons, out-of-frame junctions, or ambiguous translated residues. V3J clonotypes were defined as sequences sharing an identical inferred V gene, J gene, and CDR3 amino acid sequence. To compute the percentage overlap between repertoires, the number of shared unique clonotypes was divided by the size of the smaller repertoire. RTK rarefaction, the Chao1 estimator, and Recon v2.1 estimates of unobserved clonotypes were used to assess repertoire richness. Generation probabilities for all TCRbeta clonotypes obtained by the gDNA method from a few donors were computed using OLGA. What TCRdb holds here is the immuneACCESS table cut down to in-frame rearrangements. Part of the clones is not present; checked against another copy, under half of the missing clones reflect an unresolved V gene, and the others are unexplained. V and J calls and clone size are those listed in that table; D and trimming were worked out from the DNA. For this sample there are millions of clones; less than 95% appear just once. The ten largest account for around 1.1% of the sample.

With regard to this clone: Its recognized antigen is unknown. No much larger clonotype is one base removed from it; base qualities were not supplied.

This chain is built from TRBV27 and TRBJ2-4; the D segment cannot be called with confidence. Sequencing was performed on naive CD8+ T cells sorted from blood. This specimen's cell subset or site label, interpreted: CD45RA+CCR7+. The receptor was derived from a man in his late teens or twenties in good health. The DNA reads as follows: TGTGCCAGCAGTCTACAGAGCCTACTAGCCAAAAACATTCAGTACTTC. Its translation reads: CASSLQSLLAKNIQYF.